This record concerns one T cell receptor (beta chain) sequence. Antigen: not known. V gave up 5 bases and J gave up 0 bases, with 14 bases separating them. The CDR3 runs to 16 residues. Per germline, CDR1 LNHDA and CDR2 SQIVND (reference sequence). The data derive from a study of early T cells in non-severe SARS-CoV-2 infection. Study overall: Sequenced material consisted of bulk RNA (from unsorted whole blood), and chains were unpaired. General study results and limits: Database matching using VDJdb favored anti-spike CD8 responses, with private and CD4 specificities left missing.

Using its own MiXCR run on the 5' RACE reads, TCRdb lists one record per CDR3 protein. The sample lists tens of thousands of distinct CDR3 sequences; about 4.9% were seen once. The chain carries TRBV19 and TRBJ2-1; D possibly corresponds to TRBD2 (7 bases). Input material: whole blood. The receptor's source is an adult who was a healthcare worker with PCR-confirmed SARS-CoV-2 infection or an uninfected control (not recorded which). For the CDR3, the DNA is TGTGCCAGTAGTTGGGGCGGGGGCCCCTCCTACAATGAGCAGTTCTTC. It translates to CASSWGGGPSYNEQFF.